This entry features one TCR beta chain sequence. Its antigen is unidentified. The sample comes from a study of cytomegalovirus exposure and HLA in healthy donors. In the study overall: An early data release held 79 million or so unique TCRs from HLA-typed donors. Study-level results: Sequencing likely produced, as an artifact, a cluster of highly shared sequence variants. When presence/absence was analysed, sequencing depth was taken to be roughly uniform across donors.

PCR was performed using 60 Vbeta and 13 Jbeta primers. Produced via immunoSEQ multiplex PCR; TCRdb's table is partial and in-frame only. This sample has about 98,000 clones; under 80% occur once, and the top ten carry about 2%. The V segment lost 3 bases and the J segment 0 bases; nucleotides outside the gene matches: 5. Germline lookup yields CDR1 MGHDK and CDR2 SYGVNS. The CDR3 totals 15 residues. This receptor was obtained from a male donor in good health and CMV-seronegative. This chain links TRBV25-1 with TRBJ2-7; 7 bases agree with TRBD1. Sample: PBMCs. The CDR3 sequence is CASSEWGQSSYEQYF. CDR3 sequence (DNA): TGTGCCAGCAGTGAGTGGGGACAGAGCTCCTACGAGCAGTACTTC.